This TCR beta chain emerged from a study of blood T cell repertoires in COVID-19. Whole-study context: COVID-19 samples collected from the United States, Italy and Spain covered acute and convalescent phases. The cDNA or gDNA used as material had been derived from T cells, B-cell-depleted T cells, or PBMCs.

Original data processing: Reference gene primers were amplified, and this amplification served to estimate nucleated cell counts. TCRdb's copy holds only in-frame clones and misses some; the assay was immunoSEQ multiplex PCR. D and trimming come from the DNA, and the V and J calls and clone size come from that table. The table includes 55,000 to 75,000 clones, under 95% detected once. This receptor was identified in a human donor in a cohort sampled during active COVID-19. Sequenced: peripheral blood.

The CDR3 bases are TGTGCCGCAATCCAGGGGCAGGACACTGAAGCTTTCTTT. Residues: CAAIQGQDTEAFF. The V call is TRBV28, the J call TRBJ1-1; weak D call: TRBD1 (6 bases). Trimming removed 11 bases at V and 3 bases at J, with 16 bases between. This CDR3 is built from 13 residues. The germline gives CDR1 MDHEN, CDR2 SYDVKM.